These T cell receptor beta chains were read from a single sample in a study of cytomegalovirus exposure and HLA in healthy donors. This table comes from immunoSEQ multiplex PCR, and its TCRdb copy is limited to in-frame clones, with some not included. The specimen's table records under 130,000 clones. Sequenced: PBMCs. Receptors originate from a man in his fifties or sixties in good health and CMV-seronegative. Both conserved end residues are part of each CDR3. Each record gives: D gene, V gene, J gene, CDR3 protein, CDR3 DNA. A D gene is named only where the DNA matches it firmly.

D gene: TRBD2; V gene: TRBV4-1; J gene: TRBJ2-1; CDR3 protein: CASSQERGLAGFGEQFF; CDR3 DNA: TGCGCCAGCAGCCAAGAAAGGGGACTAGCGGGATTTGGTGAGCAGTTCTTC
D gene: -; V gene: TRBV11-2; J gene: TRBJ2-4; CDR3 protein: CASTPTWAQNIQYF; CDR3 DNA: TGTGCCAGCACCCCCACGTGGGCGCAAAACATTCAGTACTTC
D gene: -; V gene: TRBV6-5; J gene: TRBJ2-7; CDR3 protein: CASSPRQESNAEQYF; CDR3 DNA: TGTGCCAGCAGCCCCCGACAGGAGAGTAACGCCGAGCAGTACTTC
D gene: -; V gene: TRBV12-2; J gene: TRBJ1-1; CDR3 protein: CASRLRDRDRNTEAFF; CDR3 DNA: TGTGCAAGTCGCTTAAGGGACCGGGACAGAAACACTGAAGCTTTCTTT
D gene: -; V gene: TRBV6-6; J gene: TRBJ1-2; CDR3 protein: CASSSTGNYGYTF; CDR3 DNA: TGTGCCAGCAGTTCGACAGGCAACTATGGCTACACCTTC
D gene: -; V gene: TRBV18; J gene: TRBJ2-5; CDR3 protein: CASSRERDRETQYF; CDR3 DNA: TGCGCCAGCTCACGGGAGAGGGATCGAGAGACCCAGTACTTC
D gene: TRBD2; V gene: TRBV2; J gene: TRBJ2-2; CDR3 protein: CASSVSGAVGRGGELFF; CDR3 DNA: TGTGCCAGCAGTGTCAGCGGGGCCGTAGGTCGTGGCGGGGAGCTGTTTTTT
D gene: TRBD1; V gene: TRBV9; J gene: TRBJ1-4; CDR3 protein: CASSAGTGYEKLFF; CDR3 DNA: TGTGCCAGCAGCGCTGGGACAGGGTATGAAAAACTGTTTTTT
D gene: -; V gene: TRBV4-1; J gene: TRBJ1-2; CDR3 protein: CASSQGVGAPNYGYTF; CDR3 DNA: TGCGCCAGCAGCCAAGGGGTGGGGGCGCCTAACTATGGCTACACCTTC
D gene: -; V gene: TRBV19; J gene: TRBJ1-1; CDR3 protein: CASSNPQLMNTEAFF; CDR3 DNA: TGTGCCAGTAGCAACCCGCAACTGATGAACACTGAAGCTTTCTTT
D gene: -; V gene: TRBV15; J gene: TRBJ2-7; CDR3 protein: CATSRGTAYEGEQYF; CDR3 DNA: TGTGCCACCAGCAGAGGGACAGCCTACGAGGGGGAGCAGTACTTC
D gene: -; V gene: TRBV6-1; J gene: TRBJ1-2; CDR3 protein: CASSEVGGAGYTF; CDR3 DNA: TGTGCCAGCAGTGAAGTTGGAGGGGCAGGCTACACCTTC
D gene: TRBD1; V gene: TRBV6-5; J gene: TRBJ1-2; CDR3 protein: CASSYTPGTGDHGYTF; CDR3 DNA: TGTGCCAGCAGTTACACTCCAGGGACAGGGGACCATGGCTACACCTTC
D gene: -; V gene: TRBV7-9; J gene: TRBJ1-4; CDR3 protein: CASILGGAVTNEKLFF; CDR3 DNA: TGTGCCAGCATCCTAGGTGGGGCAGTAACTAATGAAAAACTGTTTTTT
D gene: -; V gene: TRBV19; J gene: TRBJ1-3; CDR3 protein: CASSTPWGGVRGNTIYF; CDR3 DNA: TGTGCCAGTAGTACCCCGTGGGGCGGAGTGCGGGGAAACACCATATATTTT
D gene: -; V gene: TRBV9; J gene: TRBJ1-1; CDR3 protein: CASSVVGGGTEAFF; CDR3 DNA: TGTGCCAGCAGCGTAGTCGGGGGGGGCACTGAAGCTTTCTTT
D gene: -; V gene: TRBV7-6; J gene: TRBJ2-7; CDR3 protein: CASSLGPNYEQYF; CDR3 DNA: TGTGCCAGCAGCTTAGGCCCCAACTACGAGCAGTACTTC
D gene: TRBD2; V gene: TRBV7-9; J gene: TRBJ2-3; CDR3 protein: CASSLGPGLAGADTQYF; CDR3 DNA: TGTGCCAGCAGCTTAGGACCCGGACTAGCGGGAGCAGATACGCAGTATTTT
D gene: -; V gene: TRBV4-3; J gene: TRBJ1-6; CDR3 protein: CASSQDPEVRSGPGSLHF; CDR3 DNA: TGCGCCAGCAGCCAAGATCCGGAAGTTCGGTCTGGGCCGGGGTCCCTCCACTTT
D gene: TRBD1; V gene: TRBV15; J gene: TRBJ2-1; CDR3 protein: CATSRDPSRGLYNEQFF; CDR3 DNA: TGTGCCACCAGCAGAGACCCGTCCAGGGGGCTGTACAATGAGCAGTTCTTC
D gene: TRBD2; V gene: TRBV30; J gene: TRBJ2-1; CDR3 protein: CAWSAFSGSRGQPYNEQFF; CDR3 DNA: TGTGCCTGGAGTGCCTTTAGCGGGAGTAGAGGGCAGCCCTACAATGAGCAGTTCTTC
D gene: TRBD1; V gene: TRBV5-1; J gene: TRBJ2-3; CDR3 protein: CASSVGQGSSTDTQYF; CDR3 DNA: TGCGCCAGCAGCGTCGGACAGGGGTCAAGCACAGATACGCAGTATTTT
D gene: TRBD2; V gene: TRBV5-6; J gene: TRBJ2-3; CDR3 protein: CASTRLAGDTQYF; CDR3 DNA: TGTGCCAGCACCAGACTAGCGGGAGATACGCAGTATTTT
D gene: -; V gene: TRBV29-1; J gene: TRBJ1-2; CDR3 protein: CSVEKGRYGYTF; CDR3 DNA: TGCAGCGTTGAAAAGGGGAGGTATGGCTACACCTTC
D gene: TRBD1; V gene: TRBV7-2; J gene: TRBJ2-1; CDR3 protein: CASSLSGQGTNEQFF; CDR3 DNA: TGTGCCAGCAGCTTATCCGGACAGGGTACGAATGAGCAGTTCTTC
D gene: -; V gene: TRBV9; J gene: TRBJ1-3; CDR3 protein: CASSGPSTIGNTIYF; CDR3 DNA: TGTGCCAGCAGCGGGCCCAGTACGATCGGAAACACCATATATTTT
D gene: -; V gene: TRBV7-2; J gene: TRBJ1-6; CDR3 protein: CASSFGTPYEFSPLHF; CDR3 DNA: TGTGCCAGCAGCTTTGGGACACCGTACGAATTTTCACCCCTCCACTTT
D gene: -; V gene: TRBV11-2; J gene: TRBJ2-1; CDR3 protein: CASSLANRPYNEQFF; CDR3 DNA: TGTGCCAGCAGCTTAGCGAACAGACCCTACAATGAGCAGTTCTTC
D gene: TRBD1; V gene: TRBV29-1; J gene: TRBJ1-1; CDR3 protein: CSVEGQSTEAFF; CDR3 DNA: TGCAGCGTTGAGGGACAGTCCACTGAAGCTTTCTTT
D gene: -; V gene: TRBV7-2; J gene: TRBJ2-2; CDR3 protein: CASSRGTGELFF; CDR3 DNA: TGTGCCAGCAGCCGGGGCACCGGGGAGCTGTTTTTT
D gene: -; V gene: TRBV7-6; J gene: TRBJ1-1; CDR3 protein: CASSSAGALNTEAFF; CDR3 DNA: TGTGCCAGCAGCTCCGCAGGGGCGCTGAACACTGAAGCTTTCTTT
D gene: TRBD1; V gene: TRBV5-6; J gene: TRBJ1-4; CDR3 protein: CASSLYGTGGVKLFF; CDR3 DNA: TGTGCCAGCAGCTTGTACGGGACAGGTGGAGTAAAACTGTTTTTT
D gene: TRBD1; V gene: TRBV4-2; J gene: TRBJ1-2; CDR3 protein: CASSQDSRDRANYGYTF; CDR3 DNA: TGTGCCAGCAGCCAAGATAGTCGGGACAGGGCTAACTATGGCTACACCTTC
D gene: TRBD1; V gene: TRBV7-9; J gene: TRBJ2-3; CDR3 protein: CASSTWDSPDTQYF; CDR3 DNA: TGTGCCAGCAGCACGTGGGACAGCCCAGATACGCAGTATTTT
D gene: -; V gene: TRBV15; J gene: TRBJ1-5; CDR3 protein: CATSRDNSNQPQHF; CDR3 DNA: TGTGCCACCAGCAGAGACAATAGCAATCAGCCCCAGCATTTT
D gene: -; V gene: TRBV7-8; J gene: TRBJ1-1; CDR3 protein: CASSFLTGNTEAFF; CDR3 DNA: TGTGCCAGCAGCTTCTTGACAGGGAACACTGAAGCTTTCTTT
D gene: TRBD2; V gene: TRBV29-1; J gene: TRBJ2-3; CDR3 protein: CSVTGLAGIDTQYF; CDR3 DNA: TGCAGCGTCACCGGACTAGCGGGAATAGATACGCAGTATTTT
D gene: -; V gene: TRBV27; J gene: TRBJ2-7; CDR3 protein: CASSSAGSYEQYF; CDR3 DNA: TGTGCCAGCAGTTCGGCAGGGTCCTACGAGCAGTACTTC
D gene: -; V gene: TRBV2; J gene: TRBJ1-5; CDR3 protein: CASSPYGGNQPQHF; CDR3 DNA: TGTGCCAGCAGTCCTTACGGGGGGAACCAGCCCCAGCATTTT
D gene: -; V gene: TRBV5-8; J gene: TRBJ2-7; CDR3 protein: CASSLKQPVYEQYF; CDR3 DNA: TGTGCCAGCAGTTTAAAACAGCCTGTCTACGAGCAGTACTTC
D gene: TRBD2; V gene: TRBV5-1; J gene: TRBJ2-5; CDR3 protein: CASSSLGLAEETQYF; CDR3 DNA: TGCGCCAGCAGCTCGCTGGGACTAGCGGAAGAGACCCAGTACTTC
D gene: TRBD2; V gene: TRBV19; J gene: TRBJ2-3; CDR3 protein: CASSSPRGLADDTQYF; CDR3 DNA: TGTGCCAGTAGTTCGCCCCGAGGACTAGCGGATGATACGCAGTATTTT
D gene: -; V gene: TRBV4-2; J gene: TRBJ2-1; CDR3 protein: CASSQDWGGEQFF; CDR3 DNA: TGTGCCAGCAGCCAAGATTGGGGCGGTGAGCAGTTCTTC
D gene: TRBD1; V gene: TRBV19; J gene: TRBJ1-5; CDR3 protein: CASSRQGSNQPQHF; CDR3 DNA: TGTGCCAGTAGCAGACAGGGTAGCAATCAGCCCCAGCATTTT
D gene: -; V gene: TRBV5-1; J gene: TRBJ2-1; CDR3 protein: CASSPDMGSYNEQFF; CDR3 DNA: TGCGCCAGCAGCCCGGACATGGGGTCCTACAATGAGCAGTTCTTC
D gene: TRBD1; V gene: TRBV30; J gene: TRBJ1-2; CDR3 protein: CAWKTGNGYTF; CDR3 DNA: TGTGCCTGGAAGACAGGGAATGGCTACACCTTC
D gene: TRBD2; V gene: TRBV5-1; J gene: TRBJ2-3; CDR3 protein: CASSTGLATSTDTQYF; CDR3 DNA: TGCGCCAGCAGCACCGGACTAGCAACTAGCACAGATACGCAGTATTTT
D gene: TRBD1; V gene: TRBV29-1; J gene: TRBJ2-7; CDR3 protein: CSILKLRDRSYEQYF; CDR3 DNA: TGCAGCATATTGAAGTTAAGGGACAGATCCTACGAGCAGTACTTC
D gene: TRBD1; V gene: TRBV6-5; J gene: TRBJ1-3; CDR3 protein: CASSSGGSGNTIYF; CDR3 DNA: TGTGCCAGCAGTTCAGGGGGCTCTGGAAACACCATATATTTT
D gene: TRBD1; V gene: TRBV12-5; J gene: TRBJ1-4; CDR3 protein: CASGFRFSIQGAPEKLFF; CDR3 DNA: TGTGCTAGTGGTTTCCGTTTTAGCATACAGGGGGCGCCCGAAAAACTGTTTTTT
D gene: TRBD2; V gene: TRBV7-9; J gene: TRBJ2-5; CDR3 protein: CASSTTSGNAETQYF; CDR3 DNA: TGTGCCAGCAGCACGACTAGCGGGAACGCGGAGACCCAGTACTTC